This T cell receptor (beta chain) was sequenced during a study of human T cells and chemical hapten exposure (dated by TCRdb to about 2021). Background for the entire study: For sensitization, 2% DPC in acetone was applied to a roughly 2 cm by roughly 2 cm area of upper inner arm skin. Alopecia areata with under or over 50% scalp involvement, alopecia totalis and alopecia universalis were represented in the patient cohort, which was mostly female. Libraries were pooled for sequencing, and per-sample TCR yields varied mainly because of small differences in library volumes within the pool. Peripheral blood TCR repertoire changes were tracked in vivo in alopecia patients during primary and secondary sensitization to the hapten diphenylcyclopropenone (DPC). Patch testing on the upper back used Finn chambers containing 0.01% DPC, with scoring done after 6 days according to International Contact Dermatitis Research Group standards. Weekly therapeutic DPC doses were additionally applied to the scalp of patients throughout the roughly 23-week study period. Roughly 30 alopecia patients provided blood for TCR sequencing at one to four time points (pre-sensitization, 2, 6 and 24 weeks). Blood was sampled from patients pre-sensitization (week 0) and at 2, 6 and about 24 weeks after DPC sensitization.

A note on this clonotype: Its antigen is unknown. Base qualities are not provided; no much larger clone lies one nucleotide away.

The full study reports these points: Expanded TCRs formed significantly more large CDR3 similarity clusters than pre-sensitization or healthy control sets, consistent with antigen-driven responses. Because all patients had alopecia, a presumed autoimmune disease, the immune response of the patients might differ from that of healthy individuals. No change with DPC sensitization was found in the number of TCRs above 1 in 1000 frequency, and no evidence of global repertoire structure alterations was found. Patch test score was positively correlated with the number of PT1 expanded TCRs, with significance at thresholds 8, 16 and 32 but not at 4. After repeated subsampling, changes were observed in the strength of the expansion versus patch-test correlation and in the threshold at which the correlation became significant.

Library preparation used RACE. The listed sequencing device is NextSeq 500. During library preparation, unique molecular identifiers were attached to individual cDNA molecules so that TCRs could be counted in a quantitative, reproducible way. From each blood RNA sample, both TCR alpha and TCR beta chains were sequenced. From the authors' description of their analysis: A median of about 100,000 TCRs per sample was observed, with a range of about 23,224 to 750,000. The Decombinator software suite was used to annotate the V, J and CDR3 of the TCR reads. For the PS versus PT1 abundance plots, all samples were subsampled to the same number of TCRs (28,000). Expanded TCRs were defined as absent before sensitization and observed at least eight times at the 2-week time point. Starting from the raw public reads, TCRdb applied fastp trimming at Q25, assembled clones with MiXCR and retained in-frame beta chains. Every distinct CDR3 protein forms one entry, paired with its most common genes and DNA. These V and J calls rely on TCRdb rather than the paper's analysis. This sample has under 200,000 distinct CDR3 sequences in its table, and approximately 29% of those were observed once. The biggest ten clones account for roughly 3% of the sample.

Counted from cysteine to phenylalanine, this CDR3 has 15 amino acids. Only the CDR3 region is kept as DNA, spanning 45 bases read in frame from base 1. The germline V gene (reference sequence) gives CDR1 as DFQATT and CDR2 as SNEGSKA. V lost 6 bases and J lost 1 base, and the count of bases not matched to a germline gene is 8. This sample's time point label indicates: pre-sensitization, week 0. The meaning of the sample's treatment or condition label: therapeutic diphenylcyclopropenone sensitization with weekly scalp DPC. Blood at each patch-test visit was drawn before the patch test was applied. Eligible patients were aged 18 to 70, diagnosed with alopecia, deemed suitable for DPC therapy, and excluded if pregnant. Total RNA was extracted from unfractionated whole blood collected in Tempus Blood RNA tubes.

Rearrangement joined TRBV20-1 to TRBJ2-1; TRBD2 fits 8 bases in the junction. Source: whole blood, taken in connection with sensitization to the hapten diphenylcyclopropenone (DPC). The clonotype comes from a woman aged 25-40 years with alopecia areata. Some clones in this sample may be carry-over from other donors' samples. In nucleotides, the sequence is TGCAGTGCACTACCACTAGCGGATTCCTACAATGAGCAGTTCTTC. This is translated as CSALPLADSYNEQFF.